This TCR beta chain emerged from a study of OX40 agonist ivuxolimab in advanced cancers. Looking at the study overall: Ivuxolimab, an antibody that agonizes OX40 (CD134), was administered to the patients. Findings of the study overall: CD8+ T cells (on average) carried more expanded clones than CD4+ T cells.

Germline V lookup: CDR1 SGHRS, CDR2 YFSETQ. V gave up 0 bases and J gave up 7 bases, with 5 bases separating them. The CDR3 has 12 residues. A note on this clone: Antigen specificity is unknown.

Repertoires were generated with immunoSEQ multiplex PCR, while TCRdb's copy carries only in-frame clones and drops some. The sample has around 50,000 clones, 75% to 90% seen once; the top ten hold nearly 0.7%. Sequenced material: CD4+ or CD8+ T cells sorted from blood, taken in a trial of the OX40 agonist ivuxolimab. V usage is TRBV5-1 and J usage is TRBJ2-1; D gene uncertain. This receptor was identified in an adult with an advanced solid tumor such as melanoma, head and neck, liver or kidney cancer. CDR3: CASSLAGNEQFF. Written as DNA, the CDR3 is TGCGCCAGCAGCTTGGCCGGTAATGAGCAGTTCTTC.